What follows are 18 T cell receptor beta chains derived from one specimen sequenced in a study of blood T cell repertoires in COVID-19. Some clones are missing from TCRdb's copy, which holds only in-frame ones; the method was immunoSEQ multiplex PCR. The table includes some 200,000 clones, around four fifths detected once. The sample consisted of peripheral blood. These receptors originate from a man aged 55 to 70 with COVID-19, enrolled during active disease.

The genes are TRBV9 and TRBJ1-4; 11 positions match TRBD1. V gave up 1 base and J gave up 8 bases; unmatched junction bases: 7. This CDR3 contains 16 residues. Germline CDR1 and CDR2: SGDLS and YYNGEE. CDR3 nucleotides: TGTGCCAGCAGCGTATCCCCGGGACAGGGGGAAGAAAAACTGTTTTTT. Its protein product is CASSVSPGQGEEKLFF.

The chain couples TRBV14 to TRBJ2-7; 7 bases align to TRBD2. Germline loops: CDR1 SGHDN, CDR2 FVKESK. The CDR3 consists of 16 residues. V was clipped by 2 bases and J by 3 bases; unmatched bases: 10. The CDR3 region has the DNA TGTGCCAGCAGCCAATTGCCTGGGTGGGACTACTACGAGCAGTACTTC. Protein: CASSQLPGWDYYEQYF.

V usage is TRBV19 and J usage is TRBJ1-2, with 9 bases lining up with TRBD1. J was trimmed by 0 bases and V by 4 bases; bases with no gene match: 3. The CDR3 is made up of 15 amino acids. Germline V gives CDR1 LNHDA, CDR2 SQIVND (reference sequence). CDR3: CASSTRDRANYGYTF. CDR3 DNA: TGTGCCAGTAGTACCCGGGACAGGGCTAACTATGGCTACACCTTC.

The chain combines TRBV28 with TRBJ2-5, with D perhaps matching TRBD2 (6 bases). CDR1 and CDR2 from the germline V gene are MDHEN and SYDVKM. This CDR3 is 14 amino acids long. V shed 4 bases and J shed 3 bases, with 12 bases lying between them. This CDR3 is CASSSAGGKETQYF. Written as DNA, the CDR3 is TGTGCCAGCAGTTCGGCGGGCGGGAAAGAGACCCAGTACTTC. Based on the CDR3 plus reference TRBV28 and TRBJ2-5, the full variable domain is DVKVTQSSRYLVKRTGEKVFLECVQDMDHENMFWYRQDPGLGLRLIYFSYDVKMKEKGDIPEGYSVSREKKERFSLILESASTNQTSMYLCASSSAGGKETQYFGPGTRLLVL.

The gene calls are TRBV19 and TRBJ2-3; no definite D call. The CDR3 is 15 residues long. V was pared by 11 bases and J by 0 bases, with 18 bases between. Looked up from germline, CDR1 is LNHDA and CDR2 is SQIVND (reference sequence). The CDR3 sequence is CAQPSHGSSTDTQYF. Written as DNA, the CDR3 is TGTGCCCAACCCTCCCACGGGTCTAGCACAGATACGCAGTATTTT.

This sequence joins TRBV4-3 and TRBJ1-6; TRBD1 is a possible D gene (6 bases). The CDR3 totals 14 residues. V was cut by 3 bases and J by 6 bases, with 9 bases left in between. The V gene's germline CDR1 is LGHNA and CDR2 YSLEER. The CDR3 DNA reads as TGCGCCAGCAGCCATTTGGACAGTAATTCACCCCTCCACTTT. Protein: CASSHLDSNSPLHF.

This chain links TRBV29-1 with TRBJ1-1; 7 nucleotides match TRBD1. Germline V CDR1 and CDR2: SQVTM, ANQGSEA. The V segment lost 0 bases and the J segment 1 base; nucleotides outside the gene matches: 5. The CDR3 covers 15 residues. CDR3 bases: TGCAGCGTTGAAGACGGCAGGGGGACGAACACTGAAGCTTTCTTT. Translation gives CSVEDGRGTNTEAFF.

The rearrangement joins TRBV6-5 to TRBJ2-7; 10 bases map to TRBD1. V shed 6 bases, J shed 2 bases, and the junction held 7 bases outside the gene matches. CDR3 size: 15 residues. Germline V gene sequence: CDR1 MNHEY, CDR2 SVGAGI. The CDR3 sequence: CASSPTGGTPYEQYF. The CDR3 DNA reads as TGTGCCAGCAGCCCGACAGGGGGCACTCCCTACGAGCAGTACTTC.

As for this clone: The same CDR3 also results from other DNA sequences found in this sample. V and J are TRBV5-1 and TRBJ1-3; D is unresolved. The germline V and J ends were trimmed by 0 bases and 0 bases, with 4 bases remaining between them. The CDR3 consists of 14 residues. In germline, CDR1 is SGHRS, CDR2 YFSETQ. The CDR3 region is CASSLDGSGNTIYF. CDR3 nucleotides: TGCGCCAGCAGCTTGGACGGCTCTGGAAACACCATATATTTT. The variable domain in full, completed from reference TRBV5-1 and TRBJ1-3, reads KAGVTQTPRYLIKTRGQQVTLSCSPISGHRSVSWYQQTPGQGLQFLFEYFSETQRNKGNFPGRFSGRQFSNSRSEMNVSTLELGDSALYLCASSLDGSGNTIYFGEGSWLTVV.

This rearrangement joins TRBV6-4 to TRBJ2-6; no firm D call. Germline V lookup: CDR1 MRHNA, CDR2 SNTAGT. Trimming left V 3 bases short and J 4 bases short, with 7 bases between. The CDR3 consists of 14 residues. Here the CDR3 reads CASSESSGANVLTF. The CDR3 nucleotides read TGTGCCAGCAGTGAGAGTTCCGGGGCCAACGTCCTGACTTTC.

The gene calls are TRBV11-2 and TRBJ1-1, with a possible D match to TRBD1 (6 bases). V lost 6 bases, J lost 3 bases, and 11 bases lay in between. Germline V gene sequence: CDR1 SGHAT, CDR2 FQNNGV. The CDR3 length is 13 residues. CDR3: CASSPGVYTEAFF. The DNA of the CDR3 is TGTGCCAGCAGTCCAGGGGTTTACACTGAAGCTTTCTTT.

The chain recombines TRBV5-1 with TRBJ1-2, with a possible D match to TRBD1 (5 bases). V dropped 2 bases and J dropped 0 bases, with 8 bases sitting between them. This CDR3 is 14 amino acids long. Looked up from germline, CDR1 is SGHRS and CDR2 is YFSETQ. This chain's CDR3 is CASSLGEANYGYTF. The CDR3 DNA reads as TGCGCCAGCAGCTTAGGGGAGGCTAACTATGGCTACACCTTC.

The gene calls are TRBV12-5 and TRBJ2-5; D is uncertain. This CDR3 is 12 amino acids long. Germline V gene data show CDR1 as LGHNT and CDR2 as FRNRAP. Trimming removed 4 bases from V and 5 bases from J, with 8 bases in between. DNA of the CDR3: TGTGCTAGTGGTTCAGAGGCGGAGACCCAGTACTTC. This sequence encodes CASGSEAETQYF.

The rearrangement links TRBV7-9 to TRBJ1-2; 9 bases agree with TRBD1. The germline gives CDR1 SEHNR, CDR2 FQNEAQ (reference sequence). V lost 10 bases, J lost 4 bases, and 7 bases stayed unmatched. This CDR3 is 13 amino acids long. CDR3 nucleotides: TGTGCCATACAGGGGGCGGGTATCTATGGCTACACCTTC. This gives the protein CAIQGAGIYGYTF.

This clone was observed a handful of times. The chain combines TRBV6-5 with TRBJ1-1, with 7 bases aligning to TRBD1. Trimming removed 6 bases from V and 2 bases from J; junction bases left unmatched: 6. CDR1 is MNHEY and CDR2 is SVGAGI in the germline V gene. The CDR3 is 14 residues long. In nucleotides, the CDR3 is TGTGCCAGCAGACCAGGGGGGCCAAACACTGAAGCTTTCTTT. It codes for CASRPGGPNTEAFF.

The chain links TRBV29-1 to TRBJ1-1; D uncertain. The CDR3 is 12 amino acids. From germline, CDR1 is SQVTM and CDR2 ANQGSEA. Trimming removed 6 bases from V and 2 bases from J, with 10 bases in between. CDR3 protein: CSVRERNTEAFF. In DNA form, the CDR3 reads TGCAGCGTAAGAGAGAGAAACACTGAAGCTTTCTTT.

The DNA of the CDR3 is TGTGCCAGCAGTTTACTAGCGGGAGTCTATGAGCAGTTCTTC. Translating gives CASSLLAGVYEQFF. This rearrangement joins TRBV5-6 to TRBJ2-1, with 11 bases aligning to TRBD2. This CDR3 is built from 14 residues. The germline V gene encodes CDR1 SGHDT and CDR2 YYEEEE. The junction had 6 bases not matched to a gene; V was cut back by 5 bases and J by 8 bases.

V is TRBV11-2 and J is TRBJ2-7, with TRBD1 matching 8 bases. Losses at the gene ends were 1 base for V and 4 bases for J; bases not matched to a gene: 3. The CDR3 spans 14 residues. Germline lookup yields CDR1 SGHAT and CDR2 FQNNGV. CDR3 coding DNA: TGTGCCAGCAGCTTAGCAGGGGGCGCGTACGAGCAGTACTTC. As protein: CASSLAGGAYEQYF.